This T cell receptor beta chain was identified during a study of CD8 T cells in Susac syndrome. Reverse transcription used roughly 0.45 to 1 ug RNA and random hexamers. The method of amplification for TCR beta CDR3 was immunoSEQ multiplex PCR, covering 54 Vbeta and 13 Jbeta. TCRdb recomputed calls from the immunoSEQ multiplex PCR reads with MiXCR, one row per CDR3 protein. Among some 48,000 distinct CDR3 sequences listed, about 91% were seen once. High-throughput TCR beta sequencing covered peripheral CD8+ and CD4+ T cells. Healthy donors constituted the controls, which were matched for age and sex. CD8+ and CD4+ T cells were negatively isolated; TEMRA cells were FACS-enriched. With 0 bases removed from V and 4 bases from J, the gap between germline ends came to 9 bases. Germline assignment: CDR1 SGHDN and CDR2 FVKESK. This CDR3 contains 14 residues.

This clonotype originated in a human donor in good health. The sample was CD8+ T cells from PBMCs. The gene calls are TRBV14 and TRBJ1-2; D is ambiguous. CDR3 sequence reads: CASSQDQAVYGYTF. CDR3 DNA sequence: TGTGCCAGCAGCCAAGATCAGGCGGTCTATGGCTACACCTTC. Full variable domain (outside the CDR3, taken from reference TRBV14 and TRBJ1-2): EAGVTQFPSHSVIEKGQTVTLRCDPISGHDNLYWYRRVMGKEIKFLLHFVKESKQDESGMPNNRFLAERTGGTYSTLKVQPAELEDSGVYFCASSQDQAVYGYTFGSGTRLTVV.